The TCR beta chain described here comes from a study of tumor and adjacent non-tumor tissue in lung cancer (dated by TCRdb to between 2017 and 2018). Turning to the overall study: By cancer type, the cohort comprised around 11 adenocarcinoma patients, a couple of squamous cell carcinoma patients and 1 small cell lung cancer patient. The roughly 15 enrolled patients, of whom approximately ten were men and 5 were women, were aged about 31 to 85 years and were diagnosed with TNM stage I to III disease. A total of 95 million to 150 million productive TCRbeta reads were generated by sequencing, corresponding to an average of roughly 4 million reads per sample. The study compared bulk TCRbeta repertoires between lung tumor tissue and matched distant non-tumor lung tissue from 15 lung cancer patients. Some 31 paired specimens, one tumor and one normal lung sample per patient, were profiled by TCRbeta CDR3 sequencing. Here is what the overall study found, with its caveats: Only about 14 patients were in the cohort, and the authors stated that larger samples and more detailed clinical data are needed. Because peripheral blood was not sequenced, blood TCRbeta repertoires in the lung cancer patients of the study were not examined. Significantly higher TCR diversity was found in younger patients, and higher tumor TCR diversity was associated with shorter overall and disease-free survival. Significantly higher TCR diversity (inverse Simpson) was observed in tumor tissue than in normal lung tissue (roughly 390 vs 170, P = 0.0075, Mann-Whitney U test). The methods do not name the sequencing platform or mention unique molecular identifiers. The top 100 clones accounted for a significantly larger cumulative portion of the repertoire in normal lung than in tumor tissue.

The CDR3 has 15 amino acids, counting the end cysteine and phenylalanine. Only the CDR3 portion is preserved as DNA: 45 bases, with reading frame beginning at the first base. CDR1 and CDR2 are drawn from the germline V gene: ENHRY, SYGVKD. The library was produced with multiplex PCR. TCRdb shows the sequencer as Illumina HiSeq 2500. TCRbeta libraries were constructed through three rounds of nested PCR with primers (Table S4) according to protocols modified from ARM-PCR. Before sequencing, PCR products of 200-500 bp were excised from the gel and purified with the QIAquick gel extraction kit. The authors' analysis ran thus. Trimmomatic was used to clean the reads, FLASH merged the cleaned reads into complete CDR3 sequences, and MiTCR assigned the sequences to V(D)J germline segments. VDJtools was used to compute clonal diversity as the inverse Simpson's index. A read counted as productive if the sequence was in-frame and lacked a premature stop codon. TCRdb's own reprocessing of the public reads used fastp at Q25 and MiXCR and kept productive beta chains. Each CDR3 protein gets just one entry, which takes the most common genes and DNA from the rows behind it. The V and J calls were determined by TCRdb, not by the authors. Within this sample are under 150,000 distinct CDR3 sequences, with about 71% of them counted one time only. Around a sixth of the sample lies in the top ten.

RNA was isolated from bulk unsorted tissue, and RNA quality was assessed with a NanoDrop ND-1000 and an Agilent 2100. All donors had newly diagnosed lung cancer, had not received prior chemotherapy, and were admitted for thoracic surgery in China between August and November 2014. Patients with previous radiotherapy or chemotherapy, or with another concurrent cancer, were excluded from the study. Pieces of surgical tissue measuring about 1-2.2 cm3 were kept in RNAlater solution and stored at -80 degrees C until use. This clonotype was detected a few times. Its antigen is still unknown. At one end the junction does not follow the germline gene, possibly because of a read error.

Recombination connected TRBV10-3 to TRBJ1-2; TRBD1 is a weak D gene call, 6 bases matching. This clonotype originated in a man between 60 and 75 years old with small cell lung cancer. Sequenced input: lung tumor tissue. The CDR3: CAISDLDRRGDGYTF. In nucleotide form, the sequence is TGTGCCATCAGTGACTTGGACCGCAGGGGTGATGGTTACACCTTC.